Listed below are T cell receptor beta chains from one sample, sequenced in a study of vaccination effects on CD4 cells after COVID-19. Which antigens these TCRs recognize remains unknown. Assay used: immunoSEQ multiplex PCR; TCRdb lists only in-frame clones, some missing. The table lists tens of thousands of clones, over 70% of them singletons. The source material was CD4+ T cells from PBMCs cultured with HCoV-229E spike peptides, sampled after COVID-19 vaccination. Receptors originate from a human donor who received a COVID-19 vaccine. CDR3s include the opening cysteine and the closing phenylalanine or tryptophan. The D gene is left open where the match is weak. The size of a clone is reported for some rows only, either as once, few or many, or as a class for expanded clones.

d_gene	v_gene	abundance	j_gene	CDR3aa	CDR3nt
TRBD1	TRBV4-2	.	TRBJ1-6	CASRGDRGTRNSPLHF	TGTGCCAGCAGGGGGGACAGGGGAACAAGAAATTCACCCCTCCACTTT
TRBD2	TRBV19	.	TRBJ2-2	CASSILLSSGGFIGELFF	TGTGCCAGTAGTATTCTCCTCTCTAGCGGGGGTTTTATTGGGGAGCTGTTTTTT
TRBD1	TRBV27	.	TRBJ1-1	CASTPQGTANTEAFF	TGTGCCAGCACCCCACAAGGGACAGCTAACACTGAAGCTTTCTTT
TRBD2	TRBV4-2	once	TRBJ2-5	CASSQGLAGGETQYF	TGTGCCAGCAGCCAAGGACTAGCGGGGGGAGAGACCCAGTACTTC
TRBD2	TRBV19	once	TRBJ2-3	CASTSSGRGFMDTQYF	TGTGCCAGTACCTCATCGGGGCGGGGGTTCATGGATACGCAGTATTTT
.	TRBV28	.	TRBJ1-4	CASSRYRQEKLFF	TGTGCCAGCAGTCGATATCGACAGGAAAAACTGTTTTTT
TRBD2	TRBV11-2	.	TRBJ2-5	CASSLLAAGGPWETQYF	TGTGCCAGCAGCTTACTGGCAGCGGGGGGGCCTTGGGAGACCCAGTACTTC
.	TRBV6-2/TRBV6-3	.	TRBJ2-5	CASSPRVTAEVQTQYF	TGTGCCAGCAGCCCGAGAGTTACGGCTGAGGTACAGACCCAGTACTTC
.	TRBV12-3/TRBV12-4	.	TRBJ2-2	CASSLVRELFF	TGTGCCAGCAGTTTAGTAAGGGAGCTGTTTTTT
.	TRBV6-5	.	TRBJ2-1	CASSWDWGSYNEQFF	TGTGCCAGCAGTTGGGACTGGGGCTCCTACAATGAGCAGTTCTTC
.	TRBV20-1	.	TRBJ1-5	CSASLISGSNQPQHF	TGCAGTGCTAGTTTGATTTCGGGGAGCAATCAGCCCCAGCATTTT
.	TRBV5-6	.	TRBJ2-5	CASSLTIGQNLQETQYF	TGTGCCAGCAGCTTGACGATTGGGCAAAATTTACAAGAGACCCAGTACTTC
.	TRBV20-1	.	TRBJ1-1	CSAQRNTEAFF	TGCAGTGCTCAGAGGAACACTGAAGCTTTCTTT
.	TRBV7-4	.	TRBJ1-5	CASSHRDGSSNQPQHF	TGTGCCAGCAGCCACAGGGACGGAAGTAGCAATCAGCCCCAGCATTTT
TRBD2	TRBV2	once	TRBJ2-1	CASSEFAQRVAGGRKQFF	TGTGCCAGCAGTGAATTCGCCCAAAGGGTAGCGGGGGGCCGAAAGCAGTTCTTC
.	TRBV12-3/TRBV12-4	once	TRBJ2-1	CASSLGHYNEQFF	TGTGCCAGCAGCCTTGGACACTACAATGAGCAGTTCTTC
.	TRBV9	.	TRBJ1-3	CASSGGKVQHSGNTIYF	TGTGCCAGCAGCGGGGGGAAGGTACAACACTCTGGAAACACCATATATTTT
TRBD1	TRBV27	.	TRBJ2-5	CASSLSRDRVETQYF	TGTGCCAGCAGTTTATCCAGGGACAGGGTGGAGACCCAGTACTTC